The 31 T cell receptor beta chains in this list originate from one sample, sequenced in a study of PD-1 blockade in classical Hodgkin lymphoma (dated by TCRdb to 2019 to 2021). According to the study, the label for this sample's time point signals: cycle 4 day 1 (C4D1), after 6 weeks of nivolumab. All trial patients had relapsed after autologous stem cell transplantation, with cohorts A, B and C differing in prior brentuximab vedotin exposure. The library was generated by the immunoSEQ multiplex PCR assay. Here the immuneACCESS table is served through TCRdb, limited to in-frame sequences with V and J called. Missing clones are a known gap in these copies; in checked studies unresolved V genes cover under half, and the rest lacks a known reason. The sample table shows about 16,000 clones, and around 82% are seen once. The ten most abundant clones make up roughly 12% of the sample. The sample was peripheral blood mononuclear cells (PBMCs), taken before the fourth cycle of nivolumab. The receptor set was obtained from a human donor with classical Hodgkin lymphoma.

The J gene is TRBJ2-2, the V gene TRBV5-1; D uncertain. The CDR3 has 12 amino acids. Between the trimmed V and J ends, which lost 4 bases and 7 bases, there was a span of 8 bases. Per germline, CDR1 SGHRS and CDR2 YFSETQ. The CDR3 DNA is TGCGCCAGCAGCCCCCAAGGCGGGGAGCTGTTTTTT. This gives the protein CASSPQGGELFF.

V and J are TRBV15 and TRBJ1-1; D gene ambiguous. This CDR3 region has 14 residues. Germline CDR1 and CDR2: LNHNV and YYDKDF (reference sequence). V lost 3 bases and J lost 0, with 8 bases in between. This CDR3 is CATSSWILNTEAFF. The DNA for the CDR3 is TGTGCCACCAGCAGTTGGATATTGAACACTGAAGCTTTCTTT.

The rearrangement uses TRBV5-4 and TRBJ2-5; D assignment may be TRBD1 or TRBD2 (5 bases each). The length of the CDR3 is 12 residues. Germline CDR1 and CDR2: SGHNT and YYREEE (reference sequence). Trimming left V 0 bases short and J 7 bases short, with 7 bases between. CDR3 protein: CASSLERGTQYF. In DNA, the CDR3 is TGTGCCAGCAGCTTGGAGAGGGGGACCCAGTACTTC.

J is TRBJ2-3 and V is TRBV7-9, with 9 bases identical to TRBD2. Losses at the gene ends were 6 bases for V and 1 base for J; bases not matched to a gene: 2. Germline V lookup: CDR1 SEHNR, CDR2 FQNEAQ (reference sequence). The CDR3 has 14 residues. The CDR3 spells CASSRLAGTDTQYF. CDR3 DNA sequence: TGTGCCAGCAGTCGACTAGCGGGCACAGATACGCAGTATTTT.

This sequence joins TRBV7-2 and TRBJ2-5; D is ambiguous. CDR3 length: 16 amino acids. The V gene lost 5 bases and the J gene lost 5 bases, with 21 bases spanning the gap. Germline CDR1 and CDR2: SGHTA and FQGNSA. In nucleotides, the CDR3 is TGTGCCAGCAGCCGACCAATCACCAGGCGATCGGAGACCCAGTACTTC. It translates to CASSRPITRRSETQYF.

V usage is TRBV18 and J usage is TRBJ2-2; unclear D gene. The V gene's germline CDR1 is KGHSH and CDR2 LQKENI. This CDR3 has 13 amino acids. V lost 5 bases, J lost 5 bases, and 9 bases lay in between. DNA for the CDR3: TGTGCCAGCTCAAGCGCGAGGACCGGGGAGCTGTTTTTT. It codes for CASSSARTGELFF.

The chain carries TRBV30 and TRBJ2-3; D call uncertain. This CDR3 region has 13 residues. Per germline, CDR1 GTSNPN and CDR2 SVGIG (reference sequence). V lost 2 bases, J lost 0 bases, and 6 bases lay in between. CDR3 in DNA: TGTGCCTGGAGTAGCTTGAGCACAGATACGCAGTATTTT. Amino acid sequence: CAWSSLSTDTQYF.

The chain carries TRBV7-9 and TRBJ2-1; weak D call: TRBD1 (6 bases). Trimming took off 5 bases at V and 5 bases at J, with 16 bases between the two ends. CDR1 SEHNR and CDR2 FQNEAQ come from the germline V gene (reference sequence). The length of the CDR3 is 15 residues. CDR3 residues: CASSLEGGLHNEQFF. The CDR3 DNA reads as TGTGCCAGCAGCCTCGAAGGGGGTCTACACAATGAGCAGTTCTTC.

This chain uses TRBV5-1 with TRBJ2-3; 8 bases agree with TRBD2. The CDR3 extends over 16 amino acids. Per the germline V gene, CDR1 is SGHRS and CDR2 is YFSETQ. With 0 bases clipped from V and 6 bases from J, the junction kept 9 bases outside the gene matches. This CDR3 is CASSLGGGNYVDTQYF. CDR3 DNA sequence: TGCGCCAGCAGCTTGGGCGGGGGGAATTACGTCGATACGCAGTATTTT.

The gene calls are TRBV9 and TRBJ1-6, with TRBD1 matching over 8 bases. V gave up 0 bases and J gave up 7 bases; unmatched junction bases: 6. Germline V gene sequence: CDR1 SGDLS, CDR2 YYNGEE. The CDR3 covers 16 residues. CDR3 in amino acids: CASSVGGTGKNSPLHF. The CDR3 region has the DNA TGTGCCAGCAGCGTAGGAGGGACAGGTAAAAATTCACCCCTCCACTTT.

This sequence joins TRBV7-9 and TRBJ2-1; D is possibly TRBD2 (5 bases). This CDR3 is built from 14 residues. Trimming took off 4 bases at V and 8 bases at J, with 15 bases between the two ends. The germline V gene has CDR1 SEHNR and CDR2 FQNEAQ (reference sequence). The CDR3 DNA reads TGTGCCAGCAGCTCACCCCTACTAGTCGATGAGCAGTTCTTC. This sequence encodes CASSSPLLVDEQFF.

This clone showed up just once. CDR3: CASSLEGSADTQYF. CDR3 coding DNA: TGCGCCAGCAGCTTGGAGGGGTCAGCAGATACGCAGTATTTT. This chain connects TRBV5-1 to TRBJ2-3, with D possibly matching TRBD1 (5 bases). There are 14 residues in the CDR3. Trimming stripped 0 bases from V and 4 bases from J, with 9 bases between. CDR1 and CDR2 (germline): SGHRS, YFSETQ. Filled out from reference TRBV5-1 and TRBJ2-3, the complete variable domain reads KAGVTQTPRYLIKTRGQQVTLSCSPISGHRSVSWYQQTPGQGLQFLFEYFSETQRNKGNFPGRFSGRQFSNSRSEMNVSTLELGDSALYLCASSLEGSADTQYFGPGTRLTVL.

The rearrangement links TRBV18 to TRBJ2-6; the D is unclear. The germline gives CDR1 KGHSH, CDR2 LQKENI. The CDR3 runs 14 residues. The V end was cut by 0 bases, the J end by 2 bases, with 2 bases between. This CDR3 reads CASSPPTGANVLTF. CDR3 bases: TGTGCCAGCTCACCACCTACTGGGGCCAACGTCCTGACTTTC.

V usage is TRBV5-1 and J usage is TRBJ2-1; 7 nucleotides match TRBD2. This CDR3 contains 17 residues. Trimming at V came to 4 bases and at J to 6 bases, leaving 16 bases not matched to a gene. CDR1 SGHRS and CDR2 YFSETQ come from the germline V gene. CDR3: CASSRTNSGGRGNEQFF. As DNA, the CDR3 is TGCGCCAGCAGCAGAACAAATTCGGGAGGCCGGGGCAATGAGCAGTTCTTC.

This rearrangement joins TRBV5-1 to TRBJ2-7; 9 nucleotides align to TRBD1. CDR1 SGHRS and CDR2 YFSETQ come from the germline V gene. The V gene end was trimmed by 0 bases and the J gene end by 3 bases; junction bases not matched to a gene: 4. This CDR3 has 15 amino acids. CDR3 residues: CASSLGTGVSYEQYF. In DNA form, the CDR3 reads TGCGCCAGCAGCTTGGGGACAGGGGTGAGCTACGAGCAGTACTTC.

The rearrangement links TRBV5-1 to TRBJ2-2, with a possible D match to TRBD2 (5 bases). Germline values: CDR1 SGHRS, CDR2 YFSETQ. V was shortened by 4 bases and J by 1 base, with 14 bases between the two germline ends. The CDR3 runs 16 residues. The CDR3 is CASSERAEGNTGELFF. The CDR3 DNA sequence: TGCGCCAGCAGCGAGAGGGCTGAAGGGAACACCGGGGAGCTGTTTTTT.

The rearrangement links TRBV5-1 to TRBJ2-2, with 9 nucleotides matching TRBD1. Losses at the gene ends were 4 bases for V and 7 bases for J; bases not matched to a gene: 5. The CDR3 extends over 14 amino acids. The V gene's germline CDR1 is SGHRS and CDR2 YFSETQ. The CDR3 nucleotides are TGCGCCAGCAGCCGGGACAGGGAGGGCGGGGAGCTGTTTTTT. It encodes CASSRDREGGELFF.

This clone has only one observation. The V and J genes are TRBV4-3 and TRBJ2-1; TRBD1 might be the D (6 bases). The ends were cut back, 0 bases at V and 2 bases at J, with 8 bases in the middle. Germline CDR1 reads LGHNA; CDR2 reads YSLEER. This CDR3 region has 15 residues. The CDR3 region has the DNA TGCGCCAGCAGCCAAGACCAGGGGACCTACAATGAGCAGTTCTTC. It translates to CASSQDQGTYNEQFF.

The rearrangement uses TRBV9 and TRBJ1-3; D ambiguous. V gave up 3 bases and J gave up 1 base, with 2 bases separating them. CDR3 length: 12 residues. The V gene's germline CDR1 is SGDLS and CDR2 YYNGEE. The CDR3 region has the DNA TGTGCCAGCAGCGGGTCTGGAAACACCATATATTTT. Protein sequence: CASSGSGNTIYF.

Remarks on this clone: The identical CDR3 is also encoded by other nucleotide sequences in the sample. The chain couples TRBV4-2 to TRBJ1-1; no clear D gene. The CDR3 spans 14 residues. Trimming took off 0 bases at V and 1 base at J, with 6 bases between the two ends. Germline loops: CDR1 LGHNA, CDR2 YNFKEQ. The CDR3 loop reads CASSQDDGNTEAFF. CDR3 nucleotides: TGTGCCAGCAGCCAAGATGACGGGAACACTGAAGCTTTCTTT.

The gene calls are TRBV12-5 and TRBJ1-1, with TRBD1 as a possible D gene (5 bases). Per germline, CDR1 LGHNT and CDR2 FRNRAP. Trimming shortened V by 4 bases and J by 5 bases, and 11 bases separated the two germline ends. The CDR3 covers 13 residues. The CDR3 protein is CASGSSGGTEAFF. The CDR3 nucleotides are TGTGCTAGTGGTTCCTCCGGGGGTACTGAAGCTTTCTTT.

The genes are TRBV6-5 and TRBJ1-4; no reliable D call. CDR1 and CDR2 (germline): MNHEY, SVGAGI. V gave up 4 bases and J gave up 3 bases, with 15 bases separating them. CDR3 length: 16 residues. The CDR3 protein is CASSSSVGSANEKLFF. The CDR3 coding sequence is TGTGCCAGCAGTTCCTCGGTGGGATCTGCTAATGAAAAACTGTTTTTT.

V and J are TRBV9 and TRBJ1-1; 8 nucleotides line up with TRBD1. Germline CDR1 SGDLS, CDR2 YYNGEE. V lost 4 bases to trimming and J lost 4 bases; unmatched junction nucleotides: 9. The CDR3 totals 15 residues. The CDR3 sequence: CASSPMTGDATEAFF. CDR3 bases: TGTGCCAGCAGCCCGATGACAGGGGACGCCACTGAAGCTTTCTTT.

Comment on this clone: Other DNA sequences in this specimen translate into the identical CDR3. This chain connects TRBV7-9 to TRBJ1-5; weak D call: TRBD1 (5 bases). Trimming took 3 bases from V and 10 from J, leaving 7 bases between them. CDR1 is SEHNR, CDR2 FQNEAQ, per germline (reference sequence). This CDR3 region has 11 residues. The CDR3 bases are TGTGCCAGCAGCTTGGGGGGACCCCAGCATTTT. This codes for CASSLGGPQHF.

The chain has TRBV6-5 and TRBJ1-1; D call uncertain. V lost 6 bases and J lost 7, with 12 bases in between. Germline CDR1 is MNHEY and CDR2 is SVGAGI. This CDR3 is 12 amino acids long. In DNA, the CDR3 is TGTGCCAGCAGCTCTCTGGGTGTTGAAGCTTTCTTT. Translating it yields CASSSLGVEAFF.

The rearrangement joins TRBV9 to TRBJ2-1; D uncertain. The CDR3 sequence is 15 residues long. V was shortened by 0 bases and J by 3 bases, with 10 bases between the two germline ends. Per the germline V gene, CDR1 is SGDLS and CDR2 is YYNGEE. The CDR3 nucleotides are TGTGCCAGCAGCGTAGAAAGCCCGATCTACAATGAGCAGTTCTTC. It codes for CASSVESPIYNEQFF. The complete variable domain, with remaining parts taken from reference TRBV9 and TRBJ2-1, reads DSGVTQTPKHLITATGQRVTLRCSPRSGDLSVYWYQQSLDQGLQFLIQYYNGEERAKGNILERFSAQQFPDLHSELNLSSLELGDSALYFCASSVESPIYNEQFFGPGTRLTVL.

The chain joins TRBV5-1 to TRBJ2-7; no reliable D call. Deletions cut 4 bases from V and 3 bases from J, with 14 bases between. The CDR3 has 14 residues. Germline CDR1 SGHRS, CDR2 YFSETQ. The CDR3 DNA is TGCGCCAGCAGCCCCCAGCAGGCGAACTACGAGCAGTACTTC. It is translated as CASSPQQANYEQYF.

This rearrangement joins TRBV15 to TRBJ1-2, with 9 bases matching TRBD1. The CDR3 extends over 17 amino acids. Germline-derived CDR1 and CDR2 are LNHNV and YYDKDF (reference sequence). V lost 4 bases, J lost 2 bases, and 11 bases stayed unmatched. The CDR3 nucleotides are TGTGCCACCAGCAACCCTTTGGGACAGGGCTTCAACTATGGCTACACCTTC. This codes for CATSNPLGQGFNYGYTF.

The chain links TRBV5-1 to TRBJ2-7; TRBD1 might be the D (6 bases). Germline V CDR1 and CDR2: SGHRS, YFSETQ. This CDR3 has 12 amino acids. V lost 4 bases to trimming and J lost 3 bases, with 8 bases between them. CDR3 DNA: TGCGCCAGCAGCATGGACAGCTACGAGCAGTACTTC. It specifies CASSMDSYEQYF.

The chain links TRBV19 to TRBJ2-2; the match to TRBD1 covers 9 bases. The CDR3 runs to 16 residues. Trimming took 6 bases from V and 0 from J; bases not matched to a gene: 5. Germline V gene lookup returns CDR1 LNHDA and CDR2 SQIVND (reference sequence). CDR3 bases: TGTGCCAGTAGACACCGGGACAGGGCGAACACCGGGGAGCTGTTTTTT. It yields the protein CASRHRDRANTGELFF.

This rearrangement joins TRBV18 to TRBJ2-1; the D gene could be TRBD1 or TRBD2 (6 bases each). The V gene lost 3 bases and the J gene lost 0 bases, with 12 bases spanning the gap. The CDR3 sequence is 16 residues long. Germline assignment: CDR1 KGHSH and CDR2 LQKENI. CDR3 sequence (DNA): TGTGCCAGCTCACCTGACGGGGGCTACTCCTACAATGAGCAGTTCTTC. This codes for CASSPDGGYSYNEQFF. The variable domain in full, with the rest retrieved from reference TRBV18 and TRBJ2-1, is NAGVMQNPRHLVRRRGQEARLRCSPMKGHSHVYWYRQLPEEGLKFMVYLQKENIIDESGMPKERFSAEFPKEGPSILRIQQVVRGDSAAYFCASSPDGGYSYNEQFFGPGTRLTVL.